Each of the 17 T cell receptor beta chains below was sequenced from the same sample in a study of vaccination and CD4 T cells after COVID-19. Which antigens these TCRs recognize remains unknown. Sample treatment: approximately 9-day PBMC culture with coronavirus spike peptide pools or control peptides (ViraFEST assay). Scientists ran DNA taken from cultured CD4+ T cells through the Oncomine TCR Beta short-read assay for sequencing. TCRdb used MiXCR to reprocess the PCR reads, holding one entry per CDR3 protein. This sample has approximately 20,000 distinct CDR3 sequences, with just over 45% found just once. The sample here was CD4+ T cells from blood, cultured in vitro, taken after SARS-CoV-2 vaccination. The receptors derive from a human donor who had recovered from COVID-19.

The gene calls are TRBV10-3 and TRBJ2-2, with D possibly TRBD2 on 5 matching bases. V was shortened by 6 bases and J by 3 bases, with 11 bases between the two germline ends. There are 14 residues in the CDR3. Germline loops: CDR1 ENHRY, CDR2 SYGVKD. CDR3 in DNA: TGTGCCATCAGCCCCCAGAGGGACACCGGGGAGCTGTTTTTT. As protein: CAISPQRDTGELFF.

This clonotype was seen only a few times. J is TRBJ1-1 and V is TRBV7-2; possible D gene TRBD1, 5 bases. Germline values: CDR1 SGHTA, CDR2 FQGNSA. This CDR3 comprises 15 residues. V lost 4 bases and J 4 bases, leaving 16 bases between the germline ends. The CDR3: CASSYPGGRGTEAFF. For the CDR3, the DNA is TGTGCCAGCAGCTATCCGGGGGGTAGGGGCACTGAAGCTTTCTTT. Full variable domain (missing parts from reference TRBV7-2 and TRBJ1-1): GAGVSQSPSNKVTEKGKDVELRCDPISGHTALYWYRQSLGQGLEFLIYFQGNSAPDKSGLPSDRFSAERTGGSVSTLTIQRTQQEDSAVYLCASSYPGGRGTEAFFGQGTRLTVV.

This clonotype has more than one count but fewer than ten. The chain joins TRBV5-6 to TRBJ2-7; either TRBD1 or TRBD2 may supply D (6 bases each). V lost 0 bases, J lost 6 bases, and 13 bases lay in between. The CDR3 totals 14 residues. Looked up from germline, CDR1 is SGHDT and CDR2 is YYEEEE. The CDR3 DNA reads TGTGCCAGCAGCTTGGCCGGAGGGGGGCTCGAGCAGTACTTC. Translation: CASSLAGGGLEQYF. Complete variable domain (other parts from reference TRBV5-6 and TRBJ2-7): DAGVTQSPTHLIKTRGQQVTLRCSPKSGHDTVSWYQQALGQGPQFIFQYYEEEERQRGNFPDRFSGHQFPNYSSELNVNALLLGDSALYLCASSLAGGGLEQYFGPGTRLTVT.

A few counts support this clonotype. J is TRBJ1-2 and V is TRBV21-1; the table calls TRBD1, which could not be checked here. TRBV21-1 is annotated as a pseudogene. CDR3 size: 13 residues. The CDR3 DNA reads as TGTGCCAGCAGCGCAACAGGGCACTATGGCTACACCTTC. It translates to CASSATGHYGYTF.

The chain employs TRBV24-1 and TRBJ2-2; D is possibly TRBD2 (7 bases). The germline gives CDR1 KGHDR, CDR2 SFDVKD. Trimming left V 1 base short and J 3 bases short, with 11 bases between. This CDR3 comprises 16 residues. CDR3 loop: CATSDLGGADTGELFF. In nucleotides, the CDR3 is TGTGCCACCAGTGATTTAGGGGGGGCTGACACCGGGGAGCTGTTTTTT.

This sequence joins TRBV25-1 and TRBJ1-2; 7 positions agree with TRBD1. The germline CDR1 and CDR2 sequences are MGHDK and SYGVNS. The CDR3 sequence is 13 residues long. V lost 5 bases and J lost 5; bases outside the gene matches: 5. The CDR3 here is CASSPRQGYGYTF. Here the CDR3 DNA reads TGTGCCAGCAGTCCACGACAGGGATATGGCTACACCTTC.

This rearrangement joins TRBV6-5 to TRBJ1-1; weak D call: TRBD1 (5 bases). There are 16 residues in the CDR3. V was trimmed by 2 bases and J by 0 bases, leaving 13 bases between them. In germline, CDR1 is MNHEY, CDR2 SVGAGI. CDR3 nucleotides: TGTGCCAGCAGTTACGGGCAGGGCTTTATGAACACTGAAGCTTTCTTT. This translates into CASSYGQGFMNTEAFF.

The CDR3 region has the DNA TGTGCCAGAAGCTTGGATTTCGGGGCTGGCTACACCTTC. Amino acid sequence: CARSLDFGAGYTF. The V and J genes are TRBV5-3 and TRBJ1-2, with D possibly TRBD1 on 5 matching bases. TRBV5-3 is annotated as an ORF whose role is uncertain. The CDR3 sequence is 13 residues long. V dropped 0 bases and J dropped 7 bases, with 10 bases sitting between them.

A few counts support this clonotype. The CDR3 loop reads CASSPGRQLYNSPLHF. The CDR3 nucleotides are TGTGCCAGCAGCCCAGGACGACAACTCTATAATTCACCCCTCCACTTT. This chain uses TRBV7-8 with TRBJ1-6; D call uncertain. The CDR3 spans 16 residues. CDR1 is SGHVS and CDR2 is FQNEAQ in the germline V gene. Trimming shortened V by 5 bases and J by 3 bases, and 14 bases separated the two germline ends.

This clonotype came up a few times. This chain uses TRBV2 with TRBJ2-7; 8 bases line up with TRBD1. The CDR3 is 16 amino acids. J lost 2 bases, V lost 4 bases, and 10 bases had no gene match. Germline assignment: CDR1 SNHLY and CDR2 FYNNEI. CDR3 amino acids: CASSGLGQGRAYEQYF. The CDR3 coding sequence is TGTGCCAGCAGTGGCCTTGGACAGGGACGGGCCTACGAGCAGTACTTC.

The J gene is TRBJ2-2, the V gene TRBV20-1; the D gene is possibly TRBD2 (6 bases). The V gene's germline CDR1 is DFQATT and CDR2 SNEGSKA (reference sequence). CDR3 length: 14 residues. Trimming removed 5 bases from V and 2 bases from J, with 12 bases in between. The CDR3 is CSAEPGLNTGELFF. The DNA of the CDR3 is TGCAGTGCTGAACCGGGACTCAACACCGGGGAGCTGTTTTTT.

This clonotype was seen once. The CDR3 here is CASSIPGTSQETQYF. Written as DNA, the CDR3 is TGTGCCAGCAGCATCCCCGGGACATCCCAAGAGACCCAGTACTTC. This chain joins TRBV7-9 and TRBJ2-5; possible D gene TRBD1, 6 bases. This CDR3 has 15 residues. The V gene lost 5 bases and the J gene lost 1 base, with 14 bases spanning the gap. The germline V gene encodes CDR1 SEHNR and CDR2 FQNEAQ (reference sequence).

The V call is TRBV11-3, the J call TRBJ2-5, with D possibly matching TRBD2 (5 bases). CDR1 is SGHNT and CDR2 is YENEEA in the germline V gene. Trimming cost V 0 bases and J 4 bases, with 9 bases left between them. This CDR3 comprises 14 residues. CDR3: CASSLDPRGETQYF. In DNA, the CDR3 is TGTGCCAGCAGCTTAGATCCCCGGGGAGAGACCCAGTACTTC.

V is TRBV7-2 and J is TRBJ2-5; 13 bases agree with TRBD2. Germline loops: CDR1 SGHTA, CDR2 FQGNSA. Trimming removed 6 bases from V and 9 bases from J; junction bases left unmatched: 7. The CDR3 consists of 14 residues. The CDR3 DNA sequence: TGTGCCAGCAGTTCACTAGCGGGAGGGTGGGCCCAGTACTTC. Its translation: CASSSLAGGWAQYF.

This clonotype rates as large. This chain connects TRBV7-2 to TRBJ2-5; 9 bases match TRBD1. Unmatched junction bases numbered 3, after V lost 8 bases and J lost 5 bases. Per germline, CDR1 SGHTA and CDR2 FQGNSA. This CDR3 has 12 amino acids. CDR3 in DNA: TGTGCCAGCGGTACAGGGGGCGAGACCCAGTACTTC. Translation gives CASGTGGETQYF.

This clonotype was seen only a few times. This sequence joins TRBV20-1 and TRBJ2-7; TRBD2 matches at 8 bases. Looked up from germline, CDR1 is DFQATT and CDR2 is SNEGSKA (reference sequence). This CDR3 spans 16 amino acids. After removal of 0 bases from V and 2 bases from J, the junction contained 9 bases not matched to a gene. As DNA, the CDR3 is TGCAGTGCTAGAGATCGACAAGCGGGAGAAACCTACGAGCAGTACTTC. Residues: CSARDRQAGETYEQYF.

This chain links TRBV20-1 with TRBJ1-4; 10 bases agree with TRBD1. Per germline, CDR1 DFQATT and CDR2 SNEGSKA (reference sequence). After removal of 6 bases from V and 5 bases from J, the junction contained 9 bases not matched to a gene. CDR3 length equals 15 residues. Here the CDR3 DNA reads TGCAGTGCCCGTATACCGGGACAGGGGAATGAAAAACTGTTTTTT. It yields the protein CSARIPGQGNEKLFF.